These 6 T cell receptor beta chains were sequenced from one sample in a study of shared clonotypes between healthy human individuals. TCRdb's copy holds only in-frame clones and misses some; the assay was immunoSEQ multiplex PCR. The profile shows some 630,000 clones, 60% to 80% of them singletons. Sequencing input: memory CD4+ T cells sorted from blood. Subset of the sample: CD45RA-negative fraction. Receptors originate from a young woman in good health.

Only one count was recorded for this clone. V usage is TRBV29-1 and J usage is TRBJ2-5; a weak D match, TRBD2 (5 bases). CDR3 length: 12 residues. Germline V gene lookup returns CDR1 SQVTM and CDR2 ANQGSEA. Trimming removed 5 bases at V and 3 bases at J, with 10 bases between. The CDR3: CSVTEAEETQYF. The CDR3 DNA sequence: TGCAGCGTTACCGAAGCGGAAGAGACCCAGTACTTC.

The chain's CDR3 is CASRTANTGELFF. The CDR3 DNA follows: TGTGCCAGCAGGACAGCGAACACCGGGGAGCTGTTTTTT. The V and J genes are TRBV6-5 and TRBJ2-2, with a tentative D call TRBD1 (5 bases). The CDR3 sequence is 13 residues long. V was clipped by 6 bases and J by 0 bases, with 5 bases between them. Per the germline V gene, CDR1 is MNHEY and CDR2 is SVGAGI.

CDR3 region: CASSGTDEKLFF. DNA for the CDR3: TGTGCCAGCAGCGGGACAGACGAAAAACTGTTTTTT. The V and J genes are TRBV9 and TRBJ1-4; D might be TRBD1 (6 bases). V lost 3 bases to trimming and J lost 8 bases, with 8 bases between them. The CDR3 has 12 residues. CDR1 is SGDLS, CDR2 YYNGEE, per germline.

This clone was detected many times. Additional DNA sequences in this sample encode the identical CDR3. This sequence joins TRBV7-2 and TRBJ2-5; the D is unclear. V lost 5 bases and J lost 0, with 4 bases in between. There are 12 residues in the CDR3. Germline V CDR1 and CDR2: SGHTA, FQGNSA. DNA for the CDR3: TGTGCCAGCAGCCTGTACCAAGAGACCCAGTACTTC. Translating it yields CASSLYQETQYF.

This clone was detected a few times. The chain has TRBV6-6 and TRBJ1-5; D ambiguous. Trimming stripped 6 bases from V and 5 bases from J, with 11 bases between. Germline-derived CDR1 and CDR2 are MNHNY and SVGAGI (reference sequence). The CDR3 consists of 13 residues. Here the CDR3 DNA reads TGTGCCAGCAGGAGGATTTCGGATCAGCCCCAGCATTTT. This sequence encodes CASRRISDQPQHF.

This clone has only a few counts. The rearrangement uses TRBV19 and TRBJ1-1; 7 nucleotides align to TRBD1. CDR3 size: 15 residues. Per germline, CDR1 LNHDA and CDR2 SQIVND (reference sequence). The V and J ends lost 4 bases and 1 base, in that order; junction bases with no gene match: 6. The CDR3 coding sequence is TGTGCCAGTAGTAAAGGGGGCCAGGAGAACACTGAAGCTTTCTTT. Its protein is CASSKGGQENTEAFF.